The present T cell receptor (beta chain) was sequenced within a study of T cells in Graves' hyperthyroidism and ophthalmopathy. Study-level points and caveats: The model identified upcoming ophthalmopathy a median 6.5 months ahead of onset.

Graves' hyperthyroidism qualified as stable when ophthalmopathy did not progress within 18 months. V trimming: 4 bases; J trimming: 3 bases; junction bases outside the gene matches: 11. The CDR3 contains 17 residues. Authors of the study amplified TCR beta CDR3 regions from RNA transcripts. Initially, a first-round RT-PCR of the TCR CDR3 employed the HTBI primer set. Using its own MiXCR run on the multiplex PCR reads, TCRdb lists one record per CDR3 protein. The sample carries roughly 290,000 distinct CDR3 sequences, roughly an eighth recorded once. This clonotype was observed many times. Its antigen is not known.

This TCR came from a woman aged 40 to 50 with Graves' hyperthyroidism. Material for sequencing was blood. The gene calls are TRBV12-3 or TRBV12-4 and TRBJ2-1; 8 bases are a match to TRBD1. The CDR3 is CASSSTRRTGRYNEQFF. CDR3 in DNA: TGTGCCAGCAGTTCGACCAGAAGGACAGGGCGCTACAATGAGCAGTTCTTC.